The clone carrying this TCR beta chain was counted only a few times. Its matching antigen is unknown. TCRdb independently ran MiXCR on the reads; one entry per CDR3 protein. The profile covers hundreds of thousands of distinct CDR3 sequences, with 9% to 9.5% appearing a single time and roughly 4.5% taken by the ten largest. V lost 5 bases to trimming and J lost 7 bases; unmatched junction nucleotides: 14. Germline V gives CDR1 SGHTA, CDR2 FQGNSA. CDR3 length equals 16 residues. This entry is derived from a study of T cell repertoires in cytomegalovirus infection. Study-wide findings and caveats: Clonotype analysis showed dominance of the ex vivo response by HLA-C-restricted CMV-specific TCR beta clonotypes. Identification of carriers of CMV plus the relevant HLA was achieved through cumulative public TCR beta family frequency.

This receptor was obtained from a human donor in good health (CMV status not recorded). Some clones in this sample may be carry-over from other donors' samples. The chain uses TRBV7-2 and TRBJ2-5; 9 bases match TRBD2. Sequenced material: PBMCs. As DNA, the CDR3 is TGTGCCAGCAGCCCACCGACCAGCGGGAGGCTCGGGACCCAGTACTTC. This sequence encodes CASSPPTSGRLGTQYF. The full variable domain, in which reference TRBV7-2 and TRBJ2-5 provide the parts outside the CDR3, is GAGVSQSPSNKVTEKGKDVELRCDPISGHTALYWYRQSLGQGLEFLIYFQGNSAPDKSGLPSDRFSAERTGGSVSTLTIQRTQQEDSAVYLCASSPPTSGRLGTQYFGPGTRLLVL.